This section outlines one T cell receptor beta chain sequence together with its context. The data were taken from a study of identical twins. TCRdb passed the 5' RACE reads through MiXCR, listing each CDR3 protein once. This table holds some 440,000 distinct CDR3 sequences, 20% to 25% found once. These data were also filed under a second study, of T cells expressing NK-cell markers. That source notes: Dominant NKG2C+ clonotypes in six donors made up about 1.0-7.0% of CD8+ T cells.

The sequence was collected from a woman between 18 and 29 years old in good health. Specimen: CD4+ T cells sorted from blood.

The CDR3: CASSESYTF. CDR3 nucleotides: TGTGCCAGCAGTGAGAGCTACACCTTC. The chain carries TRBV6-1 and TRBJ1-2, with D uncertain. The CDR3 is made up of 9 amino acids. Germline loops: CDR1 MNHNS, CDR2 SASEGT. The V gene lost 3 bases and the J gene lost 9 bases, with 2 bases spanning the gap.